There are many counts of the clone carrying this TCR beta chain. This entry is derived from a study of T cells after yellow fever vaccination. The ends lost 4 bases at V and 5 bases at J; junction bases unmatched: 8. The CDR3 has 16 amino acids. Germline CDR1 SGHKS, CDR2 YYEKEE (reference sequence). Researchers made TCR cDNA using 5'RACE template switching, and this step added a universal primer site and UMIs. In TCRdb, the 5' RACE reads were re-called with MiXCR into one record per CDR3 protein. The table shows more than 65,000 distinct CDR3 sequences, with about 6% occurring only once. The starting material was CD4+ T cells sorted from PBMCs, obtained approximately 15 days after the first yellow fever vaccination. This chain connects TRBV5-5 to TRBJ2-5, with 13 bases lining up with TRBD2. This receptor was taken from a man aged 18 to 29 who received the YFV17D yellow fever vaccine. CDR3 bases: TGTGCCAGCAGCCGACTAGCGGGGGGCTCTCGGGAGACCCAGTACTTC. Its protein is CASSRLAGGSRETQYF.